A single TCR beta chain is shown here with its context. Its antigen is as yet unknown. The entry originates in a study of long-term antiretroviral therapy in people with HIV. Findings and caveats of the study: Diversity rose after ART but stayed below transplant donor controls. Participants lacked recorded data on ART adherence, viral resistance or therapy changes.

Investigators performed immunoSEQ version v3.0 at survey level. Sequenced by immunoSEQ multiplex PCR; TCRdb stores in-frame clones only, minus some. The sample holds about 14,000 clones, approximately 73% seen once. Treatment for every participant with HIV took place in the United States. V lost 3 bases, J lost 4 bases, and 2 bases stayed unmatched. CDR1 is SGHRS and CDR2 is YFSETQ in the germline V gene. CDR3 length: 13 amino acids. The TCR originated in a man in his forties or fifties with HIV. The chain joins TRBV5-1 to TRBJ1-2; 8 nucleotides align to TRBD1. Specimen: unsorted PBMCs, collected 3.1 years after starting antiretroviral therapy. The CDR3: CASSSDRAYGYTF. The CDR3 DNA sequence: TGCGCCAGCAGCTCGGACAGGGCCTATGGCTACACCTTC.